The clone carrying this T cell receptor beta chain was seen a handful of times. Its antigen is undetermined. This clone may be a read error of a much larger clone one base away. CDR3 length equals 12 residues. Trimming took 7 bases from V and 0 from J, leaving 6 bases between them. Looked up from germline, CDR1 is ENHRY and CDR2 is SYGVKD. This sample was taken from a study of identical twins. Unique molecular identifiers were present on the cDNA, and a universal primer site came from template switching. TCRdb re-derived calls from the 5' RACE reads in MiXCR, one entry per CDR3 protein. The sample holds approximately 890,000 distinct CDR3 sequences, roughly an eighth seen once. Study-wide results and limits: A lower insertion count was a feature of abundant cord blood beta clonotypes, with no such feature in memory repertoires.

A further study also used this sample, focusing on yellow fever vaccine responses in identical twins. That report adds: Twins reportedly appeared to share part of their vaccine T cell response while keeping part individual.

Sequencing was performed on PBMCs. This chain links TRBV10-3 with TRBJ1-1, with D hard to call. This clonotype originated in a woman between 18 and 30 years old in good health. The CDR3 DNA reads TGTGCCATCACGGGGATGAACACTGAAGCTTTCTTT. This encodes CAITGMNTEAFF.